These 30 T cell receptor beta chains share one sample of origin, sequenced in a study of CD8+CD57+ T cells in acquired aplastic anemia. Using genomic DNA as the template, TCR beta VDJ and CDR3 profiling was carried out. TCRdb called the reads again in MiXCR, with one record for every CDR3 protein. This sample has just over 400,000 distinct CDR3 sequences, with 60% to 80% found just once. Sample: sorted CD4+, CD8+, or CD8+CD57+ T cells (not recorded which) from PBMCs. The receptors originated from a human donor in good health, serving as a control.

This chain uses TRBV13 with TRBJ2-7, with D unclear. CDR1 and CDR2 (germline): PRHDT, FYEKMQ (reference sequence). This CDR3 is built from 15 residues. V lost 0 bases and J 1 base, leaving 10 bases between the germline ends. CDR3 amino acids: CASSLGTMASYEQYF. CDR3 DNA sequence: TGTGCCAGCAGCTTAGGGACAATGGCTTCCTACGAGCAGTACTTC.

The chain employs TRBV12-3 or TRBV12-4 and TRBJ1-6; no definite D call. The CDR3 extends over 16 amino acids. Trimming pared 7 bases from V and 3 bases from J, leaving 16 bases between. The CDR3 DNA sequence: TGTGCCAGCACAACCTCAACGGGGAACTATAATTCACCCCTCCACTTT. The encoded protein is CASTTSTGNYNSPLHF.

Points on this clonotype: At one end the junction does not follow the germline gene, possibly because of a read error. The chain links TRBV7-3 to TRBJ2-7; maybe TRBD1 (6 bases). The V gene's germline CDR1 is SGHTA and CDR2 FQGTGA. The CDR3 sequence is 14 residues long. The CDR3 DNA is TGTGCCACCAGCAGGGGTGTCACCTCCGACGAGCAGTACTTC. It encodes CATSRGVTSDEQYF.

The J gene is TRBJ1-2, the V gene TRBV5-5; no clear D. Trimming stripped 5 bases from V and 9 bases from J, with 11 bases between. The CDR3 is 11 amino acids. Looked up from germline, CDR1 is SGHKS and CDR2 is YYEKEE (reference sequence). CDR3 loop: CASRVGYSYTF. The CDR3 DNA follows: TGTGCCAGCAGGGTTGGATACAGCTACACCTTC.

About this clonotype itself: The junction departs from germline at one end; a sequencing error may be responsible. The chain uses TRBV7-9 and TRBJ2-3; 8 nucleotides match TRBD2. CDR1 is SEHNR and CDR2 is FQNEAQ in the germline V gene (reference sequence). This CDR3 is built from 14 residues. Here the CDR3 DNA reads TGTGCCAGCAGTTTAGCGGGATGCGCAGATATTCAGGACTTT. It specifies CASSLAGCADIQDF.

About this clonotype: The junction and the germline gene differ at one end; a read error may be behind it. The gene calls are TRBV7-4 and TRBJ2-1; D ambiguous. CDR1 SGHVT and CDR2 SQSDAQ come from the germline V gene. This CDR3 has 14 amino acids. The CDR3 spells CASSVDTRSGEQCF. The DNA of the CDR3 is TGTGCCAGCAGCGTAGATACTCGGAGTGGTGAGCAGTGCTTC.

This chain links TRBV7-2 with TRBJ2-2; the D call may be TRBD1 or TRBD2 (6 bases each). The CDR3 runs 16 residues. Germline CDR1 reads SGHTA; CDR2 reads FQGNSA. Trimming took 0 bases from V and 12 from J, leaving 20 bases between them. The CDR3 spells CASSLAGGNHPQQLFF. DNA for the CDR3: TGTGCCAGCAGCTTAGCGGGGGGCAATCACCCCCAGCAGCTGTTTTTT.

The rearrangement uses TRBV9 and TRBJ2-6; perhaps D is TRBD1 or TRBD2 (5 bases each). The CDR3 loop spans 15 amino acids. Germline V gene data show CDR1 as SGDLS and CDR2 as YYNGEE. Deletions cut 4 bases from V and 4 bases from J, with 12 bases between. The CDR3 DNA is TGTGCCAGCAGCTCCCACGGGGACGGGGCCAACGTCCTGACTTTC. Protein sequence: CASSSHGDGANVLTF. Complete variable domain (other parts from reference TRBV9 and TRBJ2-6): DSGVTQTPKHLITATGQRVTLRCSPRSGDLSVYWYQQSLDQGLQFLIQYYNGEERAKGNILERFSAQQFPDLHSELNLSSLELGDSALYFCASSSHGDGANVLTFGAGSRLTVL.

CDR3 bases: TGTGCCAGCAGTGACTCTAGCGGTCGCACAGATACGCAGTATTTT. As protein: CASSDSSGRTDTQYF. The gene calls are TRBV6-4 and TRBJ2-3; tentatively, D is TRBD2 (6 bases). Germline V gene data show CDR1 as MRHNA and CDR2 as SNTAGT. This CDR3 is built from 15 residues. With 0 bases removed from V and 1 base from J, the gap between germline ends came to 8 bases.

This clonotype was counted many times. The CDR3 is CASSLARTVRYGYTF. The CDR3 coding sequence is TGTGCCAGCAGCTTAGCACGGACCGTACGGTATGGCTACACCTTC. The chain combines TRBV7-2 with TRBJ1-2; D not certain. The CDR3 is 15 amino acids. Per the germline V gene, CDR1 is SGHTA and CDR2 is FQGNSA. The V end lost 0 bases, the J end lost 5 bases, and 13 bases lay between the germline ends.

To note about this clonotype: An end of the junction does not agree with germline; a read error may underlie this. The V and J genes are TRBV25-1 and TRBJ1-1, with D possibly matching TRBD1 (6 bases). CDR1 MGHDK and CDR2 SYGVNS come from the germline V gene. The CDR3 spans 15 residues. CDR3 in amino acids: CATSDSGRGNTEAFF. For the CDR3, the DNA is TGTGCCACCAGTGACTCAGGCAGGGGGAACACTGAAGCTTTCTTT.

The chain joins TRBV19 to TRBJ2-1; D unresolved. This CDR3 region has 13 residues. Looked up from germline, CDR1 is LNHDA and CDR2 is SQIVND (reference sequence). The germline V and J ends were trimmed by 6 bases and 7 bases, with 13 bases remaining between them. The CDR3 spells CASSPGLRNEQFF. CDR3 bases: TGTGCCAGTAGCCCTGGTTTAAGGAATGAGCAGTTCTTC.

This clonotype has a count of ten or more. V gene TRBV6-5 combines with J gene TRBJ2-1, with D unclear. V dropped 2 bases and J dropped 5 bases, with 10 bases sitting between them. The CDR3 runs to 14 residues. Germline CDR1 is MNHEY and CDR2 is SVGAGI. Here the CDR3 DNA reads TGTGCCAGCAGTTACACCCCTGGGGACAATGAGCAGTTCTTC. Translating it yields CASSYTPGDNEQFF.

The chain combines TRBV19 with TRBJ1-1, with D perhaps matching TRBD1 (6 bases). In germline, CDR1 is LNHDA, CDR2 SQIVND (reference sequence). CDR3 length: 16 amino acids. V lost 4 bases to trimming and J lost 0 bases, with 15 bases between them. The CDR3 sequence: CASSTASGTLNTEAFF. The CDR3 DNA is TGTGCCAGTAGTACAGCATCTGGGACACTGAACACTGAAGCTTTCTTT. Complete variable domain (other parts from reference TRBV19 and TRBJ1-1): DGGITQSPKYLFRKEGQNVTLSCEQNLNHDAMYWYRQDPGQGLRLIYYSQIVNDFQKGDIAEGYSVSREKKESFPLTVTSAQKNPTAFYLCASSTASGTLNTEAFFGQGTRLTVV.

A word on this clonotype: No conserved phenylalanine or tryptophan is present at the end of the CDR3, so a read error is the likely explanation. The rearrangement links TRBV7-2 to TRBJ1-1; D remains ambiguous. The CDR3 is 14 amino acids. V was clipped by 7 bases and J by 4 bases, with 16 bases between them. Germline assignment: CDR1 SGHTA and CDR2 FQGNSA. The CDR3 loop reads CASTRDTLSTEAFS. The CDR3 DNA reads as TGTGCCAGCACCAGAGACACATTGAGCACTGAAGCTTTCTCT.

The genes are TRBV2 and TRBJ1-3; 9 positions match TRBD1. The CDR3 runs to 16 residues. After removal of 4 bases from V and 3 bases from J, the junction contained 7 bases not matched to a gene. The V gene's germline CDR1 is SNHLY and CDR2 FYNNEI. CDR3 DNA: TGTGCCAGCAGTGGGACAGGGGAGTATTTTGGAAACACCATATATTTT. It specifies CASSGTGEYFGNTIYF.

This clonotype was detected ten times or more. The chain combines TRBV5-5 with TRBJ2-5, with 8 bases identical to TRBD2. From germline, CDR1 is SGHKS and CDR2 YYEKEE (reference sequence). With V trimmed by 0 bases and J by 1 base, 5 bases remained unmatched. The CDR3 covers 16 residues. CDR3 amino acids: CASSLVVAGRQETQYF. The DNA of the CDR3 is TGTGCCAGCAGCTTGGTAGTAGCGGGGCGCCAAGAGACCCAGTACTTC.

This clonotype was observed many times. V gene TRBV7-2 combines with J gene TRBJ2-1; 14 positions agree with TRBD2. Germline loops: CDR1 SGHTA, CDR2 FQGNSA. The CDR3 has 15 amino acids. Trimming at V came to 5 bases and at J to 9 bases, leaving 6 bases not matched to a gene. CDR3 sequence reads: CASSQTSGGAGEQFF. DNA of the CDR3: TGTGCCAGCAGCCAGACTAGCGGGGGGGCAGGTGAGCAGTTCTTC.

The rearrangement links TRBV24-1 to TRBJ2-5, with a weak D call TRBD1 (6 bases). Trimming pared 3 bases from V and 4 bases from J, leaving 17 bases between. Germline V gene lookup returns CDR1 KGHDR and CDR2 SFDVKD. The CDR3 length is 16 residues. In DNA form, the CDR3 reads TGTGCCACCAGTGATCCGCAAGCCAGGGGCAGAGAGACCCAGTACTTC. Residues: CATSDPQARGRETQYF.

On this clonotype itself: The junction does not match germline at one end; this may be a read error. The rearrangement links TRBV7-8 to TRBJ2-7, with TRBD1 matching 7 bases. Germline V CDR1 and CDR2: SGHVS, FQNEAQ. This CDR3 is 15 amino acids long. This CDR3 is CATSEGSRGFHQQYF. DNA of the CDR3: TGTGCCACCAGCGAAGGGAGCAGGGGGTTTCACCAGCAGTACTTC.

The sample holds a few counts of this clonotype. V usage is TRBV29-1 and J usage is TRBJ1-1; no clear D gene. This CDR3 comprises 14 residues. Germline values: CDR1 SQVTM, CDR2 ANQGSEA. Trimming removed 4 bases from V and 2 bases from J, with 14 bases in between. CDR3 in DNA: TGCAGCGTTGCAACCGGGAGGGCCAACACTGAAGCTTTCTTT. Translated: CSVATGRANTEAFF.

The gene calls are TRBV10-3 and TRBJ2-7, with D maybe TRBD2 (6 bases). V was trimmed by 7 bases and J by 5 bases, leaving 15 bases between them. The CDR3 covers 13 residues. In germline, CDR1 is ENHRY, CDR2 SYGVKD. In DNA form, the CDR3 reads TGTGCCATCATAACATCGCGGGGCAACGAGCAGTACTTC. Translating it yields CAIITSRGNEQYF.

Regarding this clonotype: The DNA is left out, because the CDR3 cannot be placed on it with certainty; the CDR3 is given as TCRdb lists it. The genes are TRBV5-5 and TRBJ2-2; the table's D call, TRBD2, has no DNA check behind it. 23 amino acids form the CDR3, both terminal residues included. The germline gives CDR1 SGHKS, CDR2 YYEKEE (reference sequence). This chain's CDR3 is CASSFWLCSARDGGRRDTGELFF.

This clonotype occurred many times. The genes are TRBV19 and TRBJ1-1; D gene ambiguous. CDR1 LNHDA and CDR2 SQIVND come from the germline V gene (reference sequence). CDR3 length: 11 amino acids. Trimming cost V 3 bases and J 4 bases, with 3 bases left between them. The CDR3 protein is CASSIFTEAFF. CDR3 nucleotide sequence: TGTGCCAGTAGTATTTTCACTGAAGCTTTCTTT.

In regard to this clonotype: The junction and the germline gene differ at one end; a read error may be behind it. V and J are TRBV7-2 and TRBJ1-6, with a weak D call TRBD1 (5 bases). CDR3 length: 17 residues. From germline, CDR1 is SGHTA and CDR2 FQGNSA. CDR3 sequence reads: CASSQERGRGLDSPLHF. CDR3 nucleotide sequence: TGCGCCAGCAGCCAAGAACGCGGAAGGGGTTTGGATTCACCCCTCCACTTT.

This clonotype was counted many times. V is TRBV29-1 and J is TRBJ2-5, with D possibly being TRBD2 (6 bases). CDR3 length: 11 residues. CDR1 SQVTM and CDR2 ANQGSEA come from the germline V gene. The CDR3 loop reads CTGTFGETQYF. CDR3 nucleotides: TGCACAGGGACTTTCGGGGAGACCCAGTACTTC.

CDR3 in amino acids: CASSTSGAVLNNEQFF. CDR3 DNA sequence: TGTGCCAGCAGCACCAGCGGGGCTGTGCTCAACAATGAGCAGTTCTTC. The gene calls are TRBV14 and TRBJ2-1; 7 positions match TRBD2. Per germline, CDR1 SGHDN and CDR2 FVKESK. The length of the CDR3 is 16 residues. Germline trimming cut 5 bases from V and 5 bases from J; bases unmatched to any gene: 12.

This clonotype has ten or more counts. The gene calls are TRBV9 and TRBJ1-2; 7 bases match TRBD1. There are 18 residues in the CDR3. J lost 4 bases, V lost 0 bases, and 15 bases had no gene match. Germline CDR1 is SGDLS and CDR2 is YYNGEE. CDR3 nucleotides: TGTGCCAGCAGCGTAGGCGGGACAGCTCCCTGGCGTACCTATGGCTACACCTTC. It codes for CASSVGGTAPWRTYGYTF.

For this clonotype: The CDR3 end shows no conserved phenylalanine or tryptophan, and so a read error is likely. The DNA is left out, because the CDR3 cannot be placed on it with certainty; the CDR3 is given as TCRdb lists it. The chain links TRBV7-2 to TRBJ2-7; the listed D gene, TRBD1, was not tested against the DNA. Termini included, the CDR3 measures 13 amino acids. Germline lookup yields CDR1 SGHTA and CDR2 FQGNSA. CDR3 region: CASSLTGGKDYGY.

Concerning this clonotype: As the CDR3 is not closed by the conserved phenylalanine or tryptophan, this likely results from a read error. No DNA is shown, since the ends of the CDR3 on it are uncertain; the CDR3 is the one TCRdb lists. The rearrangement uses TRBV7-2 and TRBJ2-7; TRBD2 is the table's D call, not checked against the DNA. Germline V lookup: CDR1 SGHTA, CDR2 FQGNSA. Both ends counted, the CDR3 spans 13 residues. The CDR3 sequence is CASRPLAEHENEI.